This T cell receptor beta chain was identified during a study of CXCR3-negative and CXCR3-positive naive CD8 T cells. Turning to the study itself: About 140 million TRB reads were obtained in total, which works out to about 1.5 +/- 0.3 million per library.

The CDR3 contains 15 residues. Study-wide results and limits: Both of the naive subsets showed about the same high diversity, but memory CD8+ cells had much less. Hydrophobicity was higher for TRB CDR3s found in CXCR3-positive naive cells than in CXCR3-negative naive cells.

As concerns this clonotype: Its antigen is currently unknown.

Each TRB cDNA library was prepared by 5' RACE (with UMI labels). TCRdb derives one entry per CDR3 protein from the 5' RACE reads, leaving out DNA. In total, the table holds some 140,000 distinct CDR3 sequences. What was sequenced was naive CXCR3+ CD8+ T cells from blood. Subset meaning: CD45RO-CCR7+CD27+CD95- naive CD8+ T cells expressing CXCR3 (TNR3+). The sequence was collected from a human donor in good health. Some clones in this sample may be carry-over from other donors' samples. V and J are TRBV12-3 or TRBV12-4 and TRBJ2-5; TCRdb selects TRBD1, and the lack of DNA leaves this call unchecked. The CDR3 here is CASSLSLKGRETQYF.